This note documents a single T cell receptor beta chain sequence. Its specificity is not known. This specimen comes from a study of identical twins' blood T cells. General observations from the study: V gene usage reportedly matched far better within twin pairs than unrelated donors. Top TCRbeta clonotypes were shared more with twin than unrelated donors. Shared CDR3 clonotype counts tracked mainly the product of cloneset sizes.

Trimming stripped 1 base from V and 6 bases from J, with 11 bases between. The CDR3 has 14 amino acids. Germline V gives CDR1 MNHNS, CDR2 SASEGT. Libraries were made from RNA as TCR cDNA, using a modified protocol. One entry per CDR3 protein, called by TCRdb with MiXCR from the 5' RACE reads. The table records 300,000 to 450,000 distinct CDR3 sequences, about 28% of them present only once. This receptor was obtained from a woman between 18 and 50 years old in good health. Sequencing was carried out using PBMCs. V and J are TRBV6-1 and TRBJ2-3; D might be TRBD2 (6 bases). CDR3 in amino acids: CASSEEVAVDTQYF. The CDR3 DNA sequence: TGTGCCAGCAGTGAAGAGGTAGCGGTGGATACGCAGTATTTT.